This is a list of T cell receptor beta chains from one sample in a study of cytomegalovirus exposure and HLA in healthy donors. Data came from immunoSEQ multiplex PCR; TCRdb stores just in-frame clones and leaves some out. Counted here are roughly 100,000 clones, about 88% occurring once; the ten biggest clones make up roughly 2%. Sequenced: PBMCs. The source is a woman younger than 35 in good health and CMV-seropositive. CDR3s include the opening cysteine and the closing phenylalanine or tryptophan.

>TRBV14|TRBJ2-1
CASSSEGGHNEQFF
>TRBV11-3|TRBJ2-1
CASSSRFEGGDEQFF
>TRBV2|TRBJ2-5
CASSATGTRFQETQYF
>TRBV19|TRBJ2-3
CASRLAGGLTDTQYF
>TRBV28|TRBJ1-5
CASSFPGTAFHQPQHF
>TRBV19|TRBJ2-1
CASSMTSGGKSSYNEQFF
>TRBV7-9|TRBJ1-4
CASSLRTVATNEKLFF
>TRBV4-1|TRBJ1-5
CASSQKHQTSNQPQHF
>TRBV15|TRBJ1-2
CATSIDRVRNYGYTF
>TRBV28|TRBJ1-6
CASSLGGWDRATSPLHF
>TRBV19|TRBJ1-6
CASSSDRGGSPLHF
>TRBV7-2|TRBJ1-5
CASSSGLSNQPQHF
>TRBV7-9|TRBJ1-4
CASSLGHRAVNEKLFF
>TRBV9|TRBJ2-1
CASSVGGGYNEQFF
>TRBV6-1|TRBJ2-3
CASSPRQADTQYF
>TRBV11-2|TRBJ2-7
CASSLLHEQYF